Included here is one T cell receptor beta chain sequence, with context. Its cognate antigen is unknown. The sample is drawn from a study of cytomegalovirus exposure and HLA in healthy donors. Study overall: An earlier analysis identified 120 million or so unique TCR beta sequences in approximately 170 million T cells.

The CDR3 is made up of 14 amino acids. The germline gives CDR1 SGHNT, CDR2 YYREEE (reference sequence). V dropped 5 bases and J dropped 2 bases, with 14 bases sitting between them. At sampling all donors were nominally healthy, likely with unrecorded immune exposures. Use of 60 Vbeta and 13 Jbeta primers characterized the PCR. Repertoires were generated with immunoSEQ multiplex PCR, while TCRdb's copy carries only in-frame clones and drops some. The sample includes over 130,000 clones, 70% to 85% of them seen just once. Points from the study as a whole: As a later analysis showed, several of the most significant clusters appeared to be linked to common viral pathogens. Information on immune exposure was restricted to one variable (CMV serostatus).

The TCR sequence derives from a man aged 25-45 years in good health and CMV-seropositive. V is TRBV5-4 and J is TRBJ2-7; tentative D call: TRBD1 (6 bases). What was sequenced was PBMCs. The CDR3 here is CASRVRGNTYEQYF. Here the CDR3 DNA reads TGTGCCAGCAGGGTAAGGGGGAACACCTACGAGCAGTACTTC.